The rows below give T cell receptor beta chains drawn from one sample of a study of blood T cell repertoires in COVID-19. Sequencing used immunoSEQ multiplex PCR; TCRdb keeps in-frame clones, though not all of them. The table shows some 140,000 clones, with about 80% occurring only once. The sample was peripheral blood. These receptors all stem from an elderly woman with acute or convalescent COVID-19. CDR3s include the opening cysteine and the closing phenylalanine or tryptophan. D genes are given only for firm matches. Clone size, where shown, is once, few, many, or a class for clones that have expanded.

V,size,length,D,J,CDR3,DNA
TRBV5-6,once,15,.,TRBJ2-3,CASSRIHLAEDTQYF,TGTGCCAGCAGCCGAATACACCTAGCCGAAGATACGCAGTATTTT
TRBV19,.,16,TRBD1,TRBJ1-1,CASSKGTAYANTEAFF,TGTGCCAGTAGTAAAGGGACAGCCTATGCGAACACTGAAGCTTTCTTT
TRBV19,.,15,TRBD1,TRBJ1-6,CASSPRQGWNSPLHF,TGTGCCAGTAGTCCGAGACAGGGGTGGAATTCACCCCTCCACTTT
TRBV7-9,many,15,TRBD1,TRBJ1-3,CASSQDRVIGNTIYF,TGTGCCAGCAGCCAGGACAGGGTAATTGGAAACACCATATATTTT
TRBV19,.,16,TRBD1,TRBJ1-1,CASRTGTGIMNTEAFF,TGTGCCAGTAGAACCGGGACAGGGATCATGAACACTGAAGCTTTCTTT
TRBV27,.,14,.,TRBJ1-4,CASRRTSRSEKLFF,TGTGCCAGCAGACGGACATCGAGGAGTGAAAAACTGTTTTTT
TRBV7-9,.,16,TRBD1,TRBJ1-6,CASSVTGGWYNSPLHF,TGTGCCAGCAGCGTAACAGGGGGCTGGTATAATTCACCCCTCCACTTT
TRBV7-2,once,13,.,TRBJ2-6,CASSQSGANVLTF,TGTGCCAGCAGTCAATCCGGGGCCAACGTCCTGACTTTC
TRBV11-3,.,14,.,TRBJ2-1,CASSLDSGAHEQFF,TGTGCCAGCAGCTTAGATAGTGGGGCTCATGAGCAGTTCTTC
TRBV7-3,.,14,TRBD2,TRBJ2-3,CASSPGTSGDTQYF,TGTGCCAGCAGCCCCGGGACTAGTGGAGATACGCAGTATTTT
TRBV7-3,.,15,.,TRBJ1-3,CASSLNPAGVDTIYF,TGTGCCAGCAGCTTAAATCCGGCAGGGGTGGACACCATATATTTT
TRBV5-4,.,16,.,TRBJ1-1,CASTAGGAGGNTEAFF,TGTGCCAGCACGGCCGGGGGGGCCGGGGGGAACACTGAAGCTTTCTTT
TRBV5-1,once,17,.,TRBJ2-7,CASSLLSTGPTRDEQYF,TGCGCCAGCAGCTTGTTGTCGACGGGGCCGACTAGGGACGAGCAGTACTTC
TRBV4-1,.,17,TRBD2,TRBJ2-5,CASSQDRLAGISETQYF,TGCGCCAGCAGCCAAGATCGACTAGCGGGGATCTCGGAGACCCAGTACTTC
TRBV4-2,.,16,TRBD2,TRBJ2-7,CASSQDLAGRSYEQYF,TGTGCCAGCAGCCAAGATCTAGCGGGGCGCTCCTACGAGCAGTACTTC
TRBV9,.,17,.,TRBJ1-6,CASSVEIGGTPNSPLHF,TGTGCCAGCAGCGTAGAGATTGGGGGGACTCCTAATTCACCCCTCCACTTT
TRBV12-5,.,13,.,TRBJ1-2,CASGRTYNYGYTF,TGTGCTAGTGGCCGCACCTATAACTATGGCTACACCTTC
TRBV4-2,.,13,TRBD2,TRBJ2-7,CASSQGTRYEQYF,TGTGCCAGCAGCCAAGGGACTAGGTACGAGCAGTACTTC
TRBV12-3/TRBV12-4,.,10,.,TRBJ1-1,CASSGVVTFF,TGTGCCAGCAGCGGGGTTGTAACTTTCTTT
TRBV11-2,.,16,.,TRBJ1-4,CASTPGLRATNEKLFF,TGTGCCAGCACCCCGGGACTTCGTGCAACTAATGAAAAACTGTTTTTT
TRBV5-1,.,14,.,TRBJ2-1,CASSFGEDYNEQFF,TGCGCCAGCAGCTTTGGGGAGGACTACAATGAGCAGTTCTTC
TRBV6-5,.,12,.,TRBJ1-1,CASSYSAGEAFF,TGTGCCAGCAGTTACTCGGCAGGTGAAGCTTTCTTT
TRBV13,few,16,TRBD1,TRBJ1-2,CASSAGGRGREYGYTF,TGTGCCAGCAGCGCCGGGGGTAGGGGGCGCGAATATGGCTACACCTTC
TRBV7-3,.,16,TRBD2,TRBJ2-2,CASSQTGTRYGGELFF,TGTGCCAGCAGCCAAACCGGGACTAGGTACGGCGGGGAGCTGTTTTTT
TRBV7-9,few,18,TRBD2,TRBJ2-1,CASSLRPLRAGGQNEQFF,TGTGCCAGCAGCTTAAGGCCCCTCCGAGCGGGGGGGCAAAATGAGCAGTTCTTC
TRBV20-1,.,13,.,TRBJ1-5,CSASPTANQPQHF,TGCAGTGCTAGTCCGACAGCTAATCAGCCCCAGCATTTT
TRBV29-1,.,13,.,TRBJ1-4,CSVRGGPNEKLFF,TGCAGCGTTAGGGGGGGACCTAATGAAAAACTGTTTTTT
TRBV19,once,13,.,TRBJ1-1,CASSPPGNTEAFF,TGTGCCAGTAGTCCCCCAGGTAACACTGAAGCTTTCTTT
TRBV6-5,.,16,.,TRBJ1-1,CASSYLEGLMNTEAFF,TGTGCCAGCAGTTACCTGGAGGGGCTAATGAACACTGAAGCTTTCTTT
TRBV19,.,16,.,TRBJ2-3,CASNPFSSGGTDTQYF,TGTGCCAGCAACCCCTTTTCATCGGGGGGCACAGATACGCAGTATTTT